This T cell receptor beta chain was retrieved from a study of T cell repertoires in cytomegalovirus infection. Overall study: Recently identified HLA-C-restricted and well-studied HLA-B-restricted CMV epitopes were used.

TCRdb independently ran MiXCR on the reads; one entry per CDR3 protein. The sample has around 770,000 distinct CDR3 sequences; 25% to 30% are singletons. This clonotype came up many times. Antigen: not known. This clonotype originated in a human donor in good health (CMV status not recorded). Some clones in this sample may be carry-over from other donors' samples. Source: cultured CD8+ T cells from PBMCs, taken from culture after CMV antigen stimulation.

The CDR3, as DNA: TGCGCCAGCAGCCTAAGCGGGGACACCGGGGAGCTGTTTTTT. As protein: CASSLSGDTGELFF. The chain recombines TRBV4-1 with TRBJ2-2, with 7 bases lining up with TRBD2. With 4 bases clipped from V and 3 bases from J, the junction kept 2 bases outside the gene matches. In germline, CDR1 is MGHRA, CDR2 YSYEKL. The CDR3 extends over 14 amino acids.